A single sample is the source of the 22 T cell receptor beta chains below, sequenced in a study of T cell clonotyping in hematopoietic cell transplantation. Time point: recipient sample about 28 days before transplant, after cytoreduction. The method was immunoSEQ multiplex PCR; TCRdb's version includes in-frame clones alone and lacks a portion of them. This sample has approximately 80,000 clones, with approximately 95% found just once. The sample was peripheral blood mononuclear cells, taken before stem cell transplant. The receptor source for this set is a woman in her fifties or sixties with acute myeloid leukemia. Some clones in this sample may be carry-over from other donors' samples.

This clone occurred once. This rearrangement joins TRBV2 to TRBJ2-2; 9 nucleotides match TRBD2. The CDR3 extends over 16 amino acids. Per the germline V gene, CDR1 is SNHLY and CDR2 is FYNNEI. Trimming took 8 bases from V and 4 from J; bases not matched to a gene: 11. In nucleotides, the CDR3 is TGTGCCAGCGGTTTTAGTCTAGCGGGGCTCACCGGGGAGCTGTTTTTT. Translation: CASGFSLAGLTGELFF. Complete variable domain (other parts from reference TRBV2 and TRBJ2-2): EPEVTQTPSHQVTQMGQEVILRCVPISNHLYFYWYRQILGQKVEFLVSFYNNEISEKSEIFDDQFSVERPDGSNFTLKIRSTKLEDSAMYFCASGFSLAGLTGELFFGEGSRLTVL.

The rearrangement uses TRBV25-1 and TRBJ1-2; unclear D gene. Germline loops: CDR1 MGHDK, CDR2 SYGVNS. The V gene lost 2 bases and the J gene lost 10 bases, with 14 bases spanning the gap. The CDR3 extends over 13 amino acids. DNA of the CDR3: TGTGCCAGCAGTGAAACGGCCTCCAGGTCCTACACCTTC. Its translation: CASSETASRSYTF.

This chain uses TRBV28 with TRBJ1-6, with D hard to call. The CDR3 length is 12 residues. The germline gives CDR1 MDHEN, CDR2 SYDVKM. The germline V and J ends were trimmed by 3 bases and 9 bases, with 6 bases remaining between them. The CDR3 sequence is CASSFASSPLHF. As DNA, the CDR3 is TGTGCCAGCAGTTTTGCGAGTTCACCCCTCCACTTT.

The rearrangement uses TRBV19 and TRBJ2-7, with 7 bases matching TRBD1. The CDR3 is made up of 14 amino acids. V gave up 8 bases and J gave up 0 bases; unmatched junction bases: 7. CDR1 and CDR2 (germline): LNHDA, SQIVND (reference sequence). The CDR3 DNA sequence: TGTGCCAGTTCCCTCGGGACAGTCTCCTACGAGCAGTACTTC. As protein: CASSLGTVSYEQYF.

V gene TRBV6-6 combines with J gene TRBJ1-1; the match to TRBD1 covers 8 bases. CDR1 MNHNY and CDR2 SVGAGI come from the germline V gene (reference sequence). V trimming: 7 bases; J trimming: 9 bases; junction bases outside the gene matches: 16. CDR3 length: 15 amino acids. CDR3 loop: CASNDQGAHYVKAFF. The CDR3 nucleotides are TGTGCCAGCAATGACCAGGGGGCGCATTATGTAAAAGCTTTCTTT.

This chain joins TRBV7-2 and TRBJ2-3; possibly TRBD2 for D (6 bases). Germline CDR1 is SGHTA and CDR2 is FQGNSA. This CDR3 spans 13 amino acids. The ends were cut back, 9 bases at V and 1 base at J, with 11 bases in the middle. The CDR3 protein is CASGTFRTDTQYF. CDR3 coding DNA: TGTGCCAGTGGGACTTTTCGCACAGATACGCAGTATTTT.

This clone has just one count. The chain joins TRBV6-5 to TRBJ1-1, with D unresolved. Germline V gives CDR1 MNHEY, CDR2 SVGAGI. V was shortened by 0 bases and J by 5 bases, with 7 bases between the two germline ends. CDR3 length equals 13 residues. The CDR3 nucleotides are TGTGCCAGCAGTTACTCGACTGGGACTGAAGCTTTCTTT. Amino acids: CASSYSTGTEAFF.

This sequence joins TRBV11-2 and TRBJ2-3; 8 nucleotides line up with TRBD2. V was clipped by 3 bases and J by 6 bases; unmatched bases: 5. Per the germline V gene, CDR1 is SGHAT and CDR2 is FQNNGV. This CDR3 spans 14 amino acids. DNA of the CDR3: TGTGCCAGCAGCTTCCCGGGGGGGCCCGATACGCAGTATTTT. It yields the protein CASSFPGGPDTQYF.

V gene TRBV6-6 combines with J gene TRBJ2-5; TRBD2 agrees at 7 bases. Germline loops: CDR1 MNHNY, CDR2 SVGAGI (reference sequence). The CDR3 runs to 14 residues. V lost 2 bases, J lost 5 bases, and 5 bases stayed unmatched. CDR3 protein: CASSYVSGEETQYF. DNA for the CDR3: TGTGCCAGCAGTTACGTCAGCGGGGAGGAGACCCAGTACTTC.

This clone was seen only once. This chain connects TRBV6-5 to TRBJ2-7; TRBD1 agrees at 8 bases. Per the germline V gene, CDR1 is MNHEY and CDR2 is SVGAGI. The trim removed 5 bases at V and 2 bases at J, leaving 5 bases unmatched. The CDR3 runs 14 residues. DNA for the CDR3: TGTGCCAGCAGTGCGACAGGGGATACCTACGAGCAGTACTTC. Translating it yields CASSATGDTYEQYF.

The chain has TRBV19 and TRBJ2-2; 8 positions agree with TRBD1. Trimming at V came to 4 bases and at J to 5 bases, leaving 3 bases not matched to a gene. In germline, CDR1 is LNHDA, CDR2 SQIVND (reference sequence). This CDR3 has 14 amino acids. The CDR3 DNA sequence: TGTGCCAGTAGTACAACAGGGGGAACCGGGGAGCTGTTTTTT. Translated: CASSTTGGTGELFF.

CDR3 sequence: CASSLVAGVTYEQYF. Here the CDR3 DNA reads TGTGCCAGCAGCTTGGTAGCAGGGGTTACCTACGAGCAGTACTTC. The rearrangement joins TRBV5-6 to TRBJ2-7; D might be TRBD1 (6 bases). This CDR3 has 15 amino acids. Germline V gene lookup returns CDR1 SGHDT and CDR2 YYEEEE. V lost 0 bases, J lost 2 bases, and 12 bases lay in between.

The chain is built from TRBV11-2 and TRBJ2-6; 8 bases align to TRBD1. The ends lost 5 bases at V and 0 bases at J; junction bases unmatched: 9. The CDR3 covers 18 residues. Per germline, CDR1 SGHAT and CDR2 FQNNGV. CDR3 sequence reads: CASSAQGARGSGANVLTF. The CDR3 DNA is TGTGCCAGCAGCGCCCAGGGGGCCCGTGGCTCTGGGGCCAACGTCCTGACTTTC.

This clone was seen once. The chain joins TRBV30 to TRBJ1-2; D may be TRBD1 (5 bases). Trimming removed 4 bases from V and 6 bases from J, with 18 bases in between. From germline, CDR1 is GTSNPN and CDR2 SVGIG (reference sequence). The CDR3 consists of 14 residues. The CDR3 DNA is TGTGCCTGGATCCGGACGGGGGATTCGAATGGCTACACCTTC. This codes for CAWIRTGDSNGYTF.

The chain recombines TRBV12-5 with TRBJ1-4; maybe TRBD1 (6 bases). Germline V gene lookup returns CDR1 LGHNT and CDR2 FRNRAP. The CDR3 loop spans 16 amino acids. Trimming pared 1 base from V and 7 bases from J, leaving 16 bases between. This CDR3 is CASGLALQGIGEKLFF. CDR3 nucleotide sequence: TGTGCTAGTGGTTTGGCCCTCCAGGGGATCGGTGAAAAACTGTTTTTT.

The chain is built from TRBV6-6 and TRBJ2-2; 8 nucleotides match TRBD2. From germline, CDR1 is MNHNY and CDR2 SVGAGI (reference sequence). The CDR3 has 15 residues. V was pared by 2 bases and J by 6 bases, with 5 bases of the junction left unmatched. In nucleotides, the CDR3 is TGTGCCAGCAGTTACCCCGGACTAGCAGCCGGGGAGCTGTTTTTT. Translation: CASSYPGLAAGELFF.

V is TRBV25-1 and J is TRBJ1-2, with D hard to call. V was cut by 3 bases and J by 8 bases, with 7 bases left in between. Germline loops: CDR1 MGHDK, CDR2 SYGVNS. This CDR3 is built from 11 residues. CDR3 in amino acids: CASSDSRGYTF. The CDR3 bases are TGTGCCAGCAGTGATTCTAGAGGCTACACCTTC.

The CDR3 loop reads CASSLSGGQAFF. CDR3 nucleotides: TGTGCCAGCAGCTTAAGCGGAGGGCAGGCTTTCTTT. The chain joins TRBV11-2 to TRBJ1-1, with D unclear. This CDR3 is built from 12 residues. Germline V gene sequence: CDR1 SGHAT, CDR2 FQNNGV. V lost 2 bases and J lost 11, with 12 bases in between.

The chain links TRBV30 to TRBJ2-1, with TRBD2 matching over 10 bases. This CDR3 comprises 13 residues. The V gene's germline CDR1 is GTSNPN and CDR2 SVGIG (reference sequence). V lost 2 bases, J lost 8 bases, and 3 bases stayed unmatched. CDR3 in DNA: TGTGCCTGGAGTAGCGGGGGGGCCCATGAGCAGTTCTTC. Its protein product is CAWSSGGAHEQFF. The whole variable domain, remainder taken from reference TRBV30 and TRBJ2-1, is SQTIHQWPATLVQPVGSPLSLECTVEGTSNPNLYWYRQAAGRGLQLLFYSVGIGQISSEVPQNLSASRPQDRQFILSSKKLLLSDSGFYLCAWSSGGAHEQFFGPGTRLTVL.

The chain is built from TRBV5-8 and TRBJ1-5, with unresolved D. CDR1 is SGHTS, CDR2 YDEGEE, per germline. The CDR3 is made up of 15 amino acids. V lost 1 base, J lost 4 bases, and 12 bases lay in between. The CDR3 DNA follows: TGTGCCAGCAGCTTGCGGACCTTAGGGAATCAGCCCCAGCATTTT. Amino acids: CASSLRTLGNQPQHF.

This clone occurred once. The V and J genes are TRBV9 and TRBJ1-4, with D possibly matching TRBD1 (5 bases). The length of the CDR3 is 13 residues. The V gene lost 5 bases and the J gene lost 7 bases, with 12 bases spanning the gap. Germline V CDR1 and CDR2: SGDLS, YYNGEE. DNA of the CDR3: TGTGCCAGCAGTGGGGCGAGGGGTGAAAAACTGTTTTTT. Translation: CASSGARGEKLFF.

This chain connects TRBV7-2 to TRBJ2-7; 13 bases align to TRBD2. Germline assignment: CDR1 SGHTA and CDR2 FQGNSA. This CDR3 comprises 15 residues. The V segment lost 4 bases and the J segment 6 bases; nucleotides outside the gene matches: 6. CDR3: CASSSRLAGGSEQYF. The CDR3 coding sequence is TGTGCCAGCAGCTCCAGACTAGCGGGAGGTAGCGAGCAGTACTTC.